This T cell receptor (beta chain) originates from a study of OX40 agonist ivuxolimab in advanced cancers. Study-wide background: Patients received the agonistic anti-OX40 (CD134) antibody ivuxolimab. Subjects had a mean age of around 60 years, with a range of 23 to 79; more than 75% were male.

This clone was picked up a small number of times. Its antigen is unidentified. Here immunoSEQ multiplex PCR was the method, and the copy in TCRdb shows in-frame clones only, minus some. The sample shows 30,000 to 40,000 clones, under 85% of them seen only once. Overall study findings and caveats: CD8+ T cells were the subset that, on average, had more expanded clones than CD4+. CD4+ and CD8+ blood T cells expanded clonally by week 6 at 0.1 to 3.0 mg/kg.

The CDR3 runs 15 residues. The V segment lost 8 bases and the J segment 1 base; nucleotides outside the gene matches: 6. From germline, CDR1 is SNHLY and CDR2 FYNNEI. The TCR originated in an adult with an advanced solid tumor such as melanoma, head and neck, liver or kidney cancer. The V call is TRBV2, the J call TRBJ1-5, with 9 bases that match TRBD1. This sample comprised CD4+ or CD8+ T cells sorted from blood, obtained in a trial of the OX40 agonist ivuxolimab. In DNA, the CDR3 is TGTGCCAGCGGGCAACAGGGGGCGAGCAATCAGCCCCAGCATTTT. Protein: CASGQQGASNQPQHF.